This T cell receptor beta chain was profiled in a study of control samples from healthy donors and cancer patients (dated by TCRdb to 2020 to 2021). The library relied on the immunoSEQ multiplex PCR assay. As stored in TCRdb, this immuneACCESS dataset retains in-frame rearrangements with V and J assigned. A fraction of the clones does not appear; measured against another copy, unresolved V genes explain less than half of the discrepancy, and the remainder lacks a known reason. The sample has around 55,000 clones on record, 70% to 90% of them singletons. The ten largest clones represent 3.8% of the sample. Turning to this clone: Its antigen has not been determined. No much larger clone exists at a distance of one base, and base qualities are not known.

In the germline V gene (reference sequence), CDR1 corresponds to SEHNR and CDR2 to FQNEAQ. V loses 5 bases at its end and J loses 4 bases; junction bases beyond the gene matches: 7. The CDR3 runs 14 amino acids, cysteine and phenylalanine included. CDR3 DNA only is kept here, 42 bases in frame from base 1. Recombination connected TRBV7-9 to TRBJ1-1, with 7 middle bases fitting TRBD1. Sequencing was performed on blood. The TCR was taken from a man aged 50 to 59 in good health. For the CDR3, the sequence is CASSQGGTATEAFF. The nucleotide sequence is TGTGCCAGCAGCCAGGGGGGGACAGCCACTGAAGCTTTCTTT. The CDR3 plus the reference TRBV7-9 and TRBJ1-1 genes for the other parts give the full variable domain: DTGVSQNPRHKITKRGQNVTFRCDPISEHNRLYWYRQTLGQGPEFLTYFQNEAQLEKSRLLSDRFSAERPKGSFSTLEIQRTEQGDSAMYLCASSQGGTATEAFFGQGTRLTVV.